This T cell receptor (beta chain) was captured in a study of immune heterogeneity within non-small cell lung tumors (dated by TCRdb to the late 2010s). Describing the broader study: By histology, a handful of squamous cell carcinomas, 9 to 11 non-squamous carcinomas and 1 tumor not otherwise specified were included. TCR repertoire analysis included approximately 60 tumor loci from around 16 patients, whereas transcriptome data included only approximately 48 loci from roughly twelve patients. To look at intratumoral immune heterogeneity, the study ran whole-exome sequencing, RNA-seq and TCR beta repertoire sequencing on several spatially distinct regions taken from every NSCLC tumor. Binding of neoantigens to the HLA alleles of each patient was predicted with netMHCpan-3.0 for mutant peptides of 8 to 11 amino acids.

This clonotype showed up just a few times. Its antigen remains unidentified. One base away there is no much larger clone; base qualities are not given. The TCR template was genomic DNA extracted from bulk tumor tissue, and around 0.55 ug of gDNA was amplified for each sample. During surgery, several biopsies were collected from each primary tumor and placed as far from one another as possible within the tumor mass. The study cohort was described as untreated and was composed of newly diagnosed NSCLC cases undergoing curative surgery. The donor group was made up of roughly 15 newly diagnosed non-small cell lung cancer patients undergoing surgery with curative intent. A couple of independent pathologists reviewed the resected tumor masses. Sequencing was performed only on DNA and RNA samples of high quality. The research as a whole found: Within a given patient, the same dominant CDR3B clonotypes showed up repeatedly across loci, although different tumor locations also carried unique high-frequency clones. Local tumor mutational burden and local T-cell repertoire clonality had a statistically significant but moderate positive correlation (R around 0.36). Individual patients mostly had different high-frequency TCR beta clonotypes.

The TCR beta CDR3 region was amplified with a multiplex PCR system whose first round ran for approximately 10 cycles using 32 V-gene forward primers and 13 J-gene reverse primers. First-round PCR used a QIAGEN Multiplex PCR Kit, and primer sequences were filed in Chinese patent CN105087789A. Illumina universal primers were added in a second PCR round performed with the Phusion High-Fidelity PCR Kit. TCR libraries were paired-end sequenced at 151 bp read length on the Illumina HiSeq X Ten platform. As for the original processing: Reads lacking multiplex PCR primers were removed with Cutadapt, read pairs were merged with PEAR, and CDR3 regions were called with MiXCR default settings. Shannon entropy measured repertoire diversity, while clonality was calculated as one minus the Shannon entropy divided by the ln of the count of productive unique sequences. A clonotype counted as a dominant or high-frequency T-cell clone when its frequency was 0.5% or higher. TCRdb reworked the public reads: Q25 trimming with fastp, MiXCR clone assembly, productive beta chains retained. Merged by CDR3 protein, the rows form single entries marked with the most common genes and DNA. TCRdb's processing, not the study's, gives the V and J calls here. Within this sample are some 6,100 distinct CDR3 sequences, with under 25% of them counted one time only. In total, the top ten clones hold over 11% of the sample.

V sheds 8 bases and J sheds 5 bases, leaving 13 bases between their ends. Inclusive of the bounding cysteine and phenylalanine, the CDR3 is 13 residues long. This entry keeps only the CDR3 DNA: 39 bases, framed from base 1. Taken from the germline V gene, the CDR1 and CDR2 loops are SGHTA and FQGTGA. Rearrangement joined TRBV7-3 to TRBJ2-1; a tentative D call is TRBD2 (5 bases match). What was sequenced was lung tumor tissue. This TCR came from a female donor with non-small cell lung cancer. The nucleotide sequence reads TGTGCCAGCTCCCAGGTGAGGGACAATGAGCAGTTCTTC. Translation gives CASSQVRDNEQFF.